The present entry profiles one T cell receptor (beta chain) with its context. The CDR3 runs 14 residues. The V segment lost 10 bases and the J segment 5 bases; nucleotides outside the gene matches: 6. Germline CDR1 and CDR2: LGHDT and YNNKEL (reference sequence). This entry comes from a study of blood T cell repertoires in COVID-19. TCRdb's copy holds only in-frame clones and misses some; the assay was immunoSEQ multiplex PCR. The table lists 95,000 to 110,000 clones, approximately 89% of them singletons. The receptor was derived from a woman aged 80 or older in a cohort sampled during active COVID-19. The chain employs TRBV3-1 (or the pseudogene TRBV3-2) and TRBJ2-5, with TRBD2 matching 14 bases. Sequenced sample: peripheral blood. The CDR3 coding sequence is TGTGCCACCAGACTAGCGGGGGGGTTGGAGACCCAGTACTTC. This sequence encodes CATRLAGGLETQYF.